Sequencing of this T cell receptor beta chain was carried out in a study of shared clonotypes between healthy human individuals. From germline, CDR1 is MNHEY and CDR2 SMNVEV (reference sequence). V lost 6 bases to trimming and J lost 4 bases; unmatched junction nucleotides: 6. The CDR3 has 14 residues. Assay: immunoSEQ multiplex PCR; the TCRdb copy retains only in-frame clones and omits some. The sample lists 450,000 or so clones, roughly three quarters occurring once. The chain is built from TRBV27 and TRBJ2-5; TRBD2 agrees at 9 bases. Specimen: PBMCs. This sequence originates from a woman in her forties in good health. Some clones in this sample may be carry-over from other donors' samples. The CDR3 protein is CASSPGLAGETQYF. For the CDR3, the DNA is TGTGCCAGCAGCCCGGGACTAGCCGGAGAGACCCAGTACTTC.